This T cell receptor (beta chain) was captured by sequencing in a study of cytomegalovirus exposure and HLA in healthy donors. General observations from the study: Follow-up analysis seemed to connect common viral pathogens with several of the most significant clusters identified.

This clone was recorded a few times. Antigen: not known. PCR amplification relied on 60 Vbeta primers (plus 13 Jbeta primers). Original methodology: Around 9.9 million shared chains were among the 80 million or so unique TCR beta chains that a later analysis counted. The method was immunoSEQ multiplex PCR; TCRdb's version includes in-frame clones alone and lacks a portion of them. D and trimming come from the DNA, and the V and J calls and clone size come from that table. The data show some 180,000 clones, roughly 80% seen once. In germline, CDR1 is SNHLY, CDR2 FYNNEI. The CDR3 covers 16 residues. V shed 5 bases, J shed 7 bases, and the junction held 5 bases outside the gene matches.

The TCR originated in a female donor in good health and CMV-seronegative. V gene TRBV2 combines with J gene TRBJ2-1; 16 bases are shared with TRBD2. The sequencing input was PBMCs. CDR3 sequence reads: CASSFGTSGRANEQFF. CDR3 DNA sequence: TGTGCCAGCAGTTTTGGGACTAGCGGGAGGGCAAATGAGCAGTTCTTC.